This TCR beta chain was identified in a study of blood T cells in healthy people across ages. Germline-derived CDR1 and CDR2 are DFQATT and SNEGSKA (reference sequence). The CDR3 totals 14 residues. Trimming stripped 2 bases from V and 4 bases from J, with 12 bases between. Primed by a sample-barcoded 5' primer and a J-beta primer mix, a second PCR proceeded for 7 to 11 cycles. A tag from a template-switch adaptor with 12 random nucleotides marked each cDNA molecule. TCRdb ran MiXCR on the 5' RACE reads and lists one entry per CDR3 protein. The sample has about 900,000 distinct CDR3 sequences; 62% are singletons. Healthy Russian Caucasian donors spanned ages roughly 6 to 90 years. Drawing of peripheral blood yielded 8.5 to 10 milliliters from each donor. As for this clonotype: Its matching antigen is unknown.

Study-wide points: Researchers deemed the diversity estimates from one million T cells underestimates.

The genes are TRBV20-1 and TRBJ2-1, with a weak D call TRBD2 (5 bases). The origin of this receptor is a man aged 25 to 45 in good health. Material for sequencing was blood. CDR3 DNA sequence: TGCAGTGCTAGACCCCTGACTATTTACAATGAGCAGTTCTTC. It specifies CSARPLTIYNEQFF.